This is a list of T cell receptor beta chains from one sample in a study of cytomegalovirus exposure and HLA in healthy donors. Repertoires were generated with immunoSEQ multiplex PCR, while TCRdb's copy carries only in-frame clones and drops some. Found here are about 60,000 clones; the top ten clones hold 15% to 20%. Sequenced input: PBMCs. These receptors were obtained from a boy aged 10-17 years in good health and CMV-seronegative. CDR3s include the opening cysteine and the closing phenylalanine or tryptophan. Fields, in order: V gene, clone size, D gene, J gene, CDR3 protein, CDR3 DNA. D genes are given only for firm matches. Size is omitted from some rows. Given values are once, few, many or a class for expanded clones.

TRBV6-5	.	.	TRBJ1-3	CASSVLQGSGNTIYF	TGTGCCAGCAGCGTACTTCAGGGCTCTGGAAACACCATATATTTT
TRBV4-1	.	.	TRBJ1-1	CASSHGGENTEAFF	TGCGCCAGCAGCCACGGTGGAGAGAACACTGAAGCTTTCTTT
TRBV27	.	.	TRBJ1-5	CASSSSLGGRSNQPQHF	TGTGCCAGCAGCAGCTCTCTGGGGGGACGGAGCAATCAGCCCCAGCATTTT
TRBV28	.	.	TRBJ1-5	CACSLLLQPQHF	TGTGCCTGCAGCCTACTCCTTCAGCCCCAGCATTTT
TRBV6-1	.	.	TRBJ1-6	CASSPVVDSPLHF	TGTGCCAGCAGTCCTGTGGTAGATTCACCCCTCCACTTT
TRBV18	.	TRBD1	TRBJ1-2	CASSPRDRDYGYTF	TGTGCCAGCTCACCCCGGGACAGGGACTATGGCTACACCTTC
TRBV5-5	.	TRBD1	TRBJ1-5	CASSPGTGPWSQHF	TGTGCCAGCAGCCCGGGGACAGGGCCTTGGTCCCAGCATTTT
TRBV28	.	.	TRBJ2-7	CASRLVGGRESEQYF	TGTGCCAGCAGACTCGTTGGGGGCAGGGAATCCGAGCAGTACTTC
TRBV25-1	.	.	TRBJ1-5	CASSEASRGPTNQPQHF	TGTGCCAGCAGTGAAGCTTCGAGAGGGCCCACTAATCAGCCCCAGCATTTT
TRBV6-5	.	.	TRBJ1-4	CASRREGGGEKLFF	TGTGCCAGCAGGAGGGAAGGGGGTGGAGAAAAACTGTTTTTT
TRBV7-2	.	.	TRBJ2-1	CASSPYYNEQFF	TGTGCCAGCAGCCCCTACTACAATGAGCAGTTCTTC
TRBV27	.	TRBD1	TRBJ1-6	CASSPTGAYNSPLHF	TGTGCCAGCAGTCCTACAGGGGCCTATAATTCACCCCTCCACTTT
TRBV7-3	.	.	TRBJ2-2	CASSALNSGSGELFF	TGTGCCAGCAGCGCTTTGAACAGTGGCTCCGGGGAGCTGTTTTTT
TRBV7-2	.	TRBD2	TRBJ2-7	CASSLRTSGRLAPYEQYF	TGTGCCAGCAGCTTACGGACTAGCGGGAGGTTAGCCCCCTACGAGCAGTACTTC
TRBV5-1	.	TRBD2	TRBJ2-7	CASSSRGAGGYEQYF	TGCGCCAGCAGCTCAAGAGGGGCGGGGGGCTACGAGCAGTACTTC
TRBV6-5	.	.	TRBJ1-2	CASRPANYGYTF	TGTGCCAGCAGACCAGCTAACTATGGCTACACCTTC
TRBV7-9	.	TRBD1	TRBJ1-2	CASSQDRDRGSDYGYTF	TGTGCCAGCAGCCAGGACAGGGACCGGGGTAGTGACTATGGCTACACCTTC
TRBV9	.	TRBD2	TRBJ2-1	CASSVLTGLAGGNEQFF	TGTGCCAGCAGCGTCCTTACGGGACTAGCGGGAGGCAATGAGCAGTTCTTC
TRBV6-6	.	.	TRBJ1-5	CASSPIVRGNQPQHF	TGTGCCAGCAGTCCCATTGTCAGGGGTAATCAGCCCCAGCATTTT
TRBV5-4	.	TRBD2	TRBJ2-7	CASSPYSGTAYEQYF	TGTGCCAGCAGTCCCTATAGCGGGACTGCCTACGAGCAGTACTTC
TRBV27	.	.	TRBJ2-7	CASSLFPRSYEQYF	TGTGCCAGCAGTTTATTCCCCAGGTCCTACGAGCAGTACTTC
TRBV5-8	.	.	TRBJ2-7	CASSLGLAWEQYF	TGTGCCAGCAGCCTGGGGCTGGCTTGGGAGCAGTACTTC
TRBV4-2	.	TRBD1	TRBJ2-2	CASSGIGTGARTGELFF	TGTGCCAGCAGCGGGATTGGGACAGGGGCGCGCACCGGGGAGCTGTTTTTT
TRBV7-2	.	.	TRBJ2-1	CASSISRRSVEQFF	TGTGCCAGCAGCATTAGTAGGAGAAGCGTTGAGCAGTTCTTC
TRBV5-5	.	.	TRBJ1-5	CASSSRENQPQHF	TGTGCCAGCAGTTCACGGGAGAATCAGCCCCAGCATTTT
TRBV9	.	TRBD2	TRBJ2-2	CASSAGLAVTGELFF	TGTGCCAGCAGCGCCGGACTAGCGGTTACCGGGGAGCTGTTTTTT
TRBV19	.	TRBD1	TRBJ1-1	CASLGQGNTEAFF	TGTGCCAGCCTCGGACAGGGGAACACTGAAGCTTTCTTT
TRBV5-6	.	.	TRBJ2-7	CASSSVFSYEQYF	TGTGCCAGCAGCTCTGTCTTCTCCTACGAGCAGTACTTC
TRBV14	.	TRBD2	TRBJ2-1	CASSDLGGVGVINEQFF	TGTGCCAGCAGCGACCTCGGGGGGGTCGGGGTAATCAATGAGCAGTTCTTC
TRBV27	.	.	TRBJ1-1	CASSLSSTINTEAFF	TGTGCCAGCAGTTTATCCTCCACAATAAACACTGAAGCTTTCTTT
TRBV11-1	.	TRBD1	TRBJ1-1	CASSFTGGRTEAFF	TGTGCCAGCAGCTTCACAGGGGGCCGGACTGAAGCTTTCTTT
TRBV30	.	.	TRBJ2-1	CAARVPGAGGEQFF	TGTGCCGCCCGGGTCCCAGGGGCGGGCGGGGAGCAGTTCTTC
TRBV9	.	.	TRBJ2-2	CASSPGGGTGELFF	TGTGCCAGCAGCCCCGGAGGAGGCACCGGGGAGCTGTTTTTT
TRBV5-6	.	TRBD2	TRBJ2-7	CASSWGRSGGWWEQYF	TGTGCCAGCAGCTGGGGGCGTAGCGGGGGATGGTGGGAGCAGTACTTC
TRBV27	.	.	TRBJ1-1	CASREQSSVEAFF	TGTGCCAGCAGAGAACAGTCTTCTGTTGAAGCTTTCTTT
TRBV6-1	.	TRBD1	TRBJ1-5	CAGGQGINQPQHF	TGTGCCGGGGGACAGGGGATCAATCAGCCCCAGCATTTT
TRBV5-4	.	.	TRBJ1-1	CASSLVDRQEAFF	TGTGCCAGCAGCCTAGTCGACAGGCAGGAAGCTTTCTTT
TRBV6-1	.	.	TRBJ2-3	CASSEAGYQGGSDTQYF	TGTGCCAGCAGTGAAGCTGGATACCAAGGAGGGTCGGATACGCAGTATTTT
TRBV14	.	TRBD1	TRBJ2-7	CASSHGTVYYEQYF	TGTGCCAGCAGCCATGGGACAGTCTACTACGAGCAGTACTTC
TRBV6-4	.	.	TRBJ1-5	CASSQSYSNQPQHF	TGTGCCAGCAGCCAGTCTTATAGCAATCAGCCCCAGCATTTT
TRBV2	.	.	TRBJ1-1	CASSESRQEAFF	TGTGCCAGCAGTGAATCCCGACAGGAAGCTTTCTTT
TRBV2	.	.	TRBJ2-3	CASSESGGARFTDTQYF	TGTGCCAGCAGTGAAAGTGGGGGGGCGCGGTTTACGGATACGCAGTATTTT
TRBV5-4	.	.	TRBJ1-3	CASSFADSSGNTIYF	TGTGCCAGCAGCTTTGCTGACAGCTCTGGAAACACCATATATTTT
TRBV2	medium-sized	.	TRBJ1-5	CASSGSLQGGASNQPQHF	TGTGCCAGCAGTGGATCGTTACAGGGAGGGGCGAGCAATCAGCCCCAGCATTTT
TRBV19	.	TRBD1	TRBJ2-7	CASSTSGTVYEQYF	TGTGCCAGTAGTACTTCCGGGACAGTCTACGAGCAGTACTTC
TRBV7-2	.	.	TRBJ2-1	CASSFQGSYNEQFF	TGTGCCAGCAGCTTCCAGGGTTCCTACAATGAGCAGTTCTTC
TRBV5-1	.	.	TRBJ2-2	CASSPEGVTGELFF	TGCGCCAGCAGCCCGGAGGGTGTCACCGGGGAGCTGTTTTTT
TRBV30	.	TRBD2	TRBJ2-3	CAWSEVAGGTDTQYF	TGTGCCTGGAGTGAGGTAGCGGGGGGCACAGATACGCAGTATTTT
TRBV19	.	TRBD1	TRBJ2-5	CASSRQGPSETQYF	TGTGCCAGTAGCCGACAGGGTCCGTCAGAGACCCAGTACTTC